The T cell receptor beta chain under discussion was sequenced for a study of T cells expressing NK-cell markers. Study-level points and caveats: The contribution of dominant NKG2C+ clonotypes to CD8+ T cells in about six donors was 1.0-7.0%.

Concerning this clonotype: What it binds is not known.

The germline gives CDR1 ENHRY, CDR2 SYGVKD. The CDR3 runs to 15 residues. TCRdb reprocessed the 5' RACE reads and keeps a single row for each CDR3 protein, giving no DNA. The sample table includes 500,000 to 700,000 distinct CDR3 sequences. The receptor's source is a man younger than 35 in good health. Sequencing was done on a sample of blood T cells: a sorted CD56 or NKG2C T cell subset, CD4+ or CD8+ T cells, or bulk PBMC T cells (not recorded which). The genes are TRBV10-3 and TRBJ2-3. CDR3 protein: CAISEASTSTDTQYF.